The 20 T cell receptor beta chains listed next were all sequenced from one sample in a study of shared clonotypes between healthy human individuals. Profiling relied on immunoSEQ multiplex PCR, and the TCRdb table lists in-frame clones only, not all of them. This table has a few million clones, approximately 94% appearing once. The material sequenced was naive CD4+ T cells sorted from blood. Subset denoted: CD45RA+ positively selected. These receptors came from a man between 18 and 35 years old in good health.

The J gene is TRBJ2-6, the V gene TRBV6-1, with 10 positions matching TRBD1. Germline V lookup: CDR1 MNHNS, CDR2 SASEGT. This CDR3 comprises 17 residues. The junction had 5 bases not matched to a gene; V was cut back by 4 bases and J by 2 bases. CDR3 bases: TGTGCCAGCAGTGGCCGACAGGGGGCCACTGGGGCCAACGTCCTGACTTTC. Protein product: CASSGRQGATGANVLTF.

About this clone itself: Other DNA sequences in this specimen translate into the identical CDR3. CDR3 bases: TGCGCCAGCAGCCTACTACAGGGTAACACTGAAGCTTTCTTT. Translating gives CASSLLQGNTEAFF. The chain employs TRBV5-1 and TRBJ1-1, with a tentative D call TRBD1 (6 bases). CDR1 is SGHRS, CDR2 YFSETQ, per germline. V was cut by 4 bases and J by 2 bases, with 12 bases left in between. The CDR3 is 14 residues long.

This rearrangement joins TRBV27 to TRBJ2-5; D is uncertain. V lost 8 bases, J lost 2 bases, and 12 bases lay in between. The V gene's germline CDR1 is MNHEY and CDR2 SMNVEV (reference sequence). This CDR3 is 13 amino acids long. The CDR3 loop is CASGSREQETQYF. The DNA of the CDR3 is TGTGCCAGCGGCAGCAGAGAACAAGAGACCCAGTACTTC.

A remark on this clone: Other DNA sequences within the sample encode an identical CDR3. The genes are TRBV28 and TRBJ2-2; tentatively, D is TRBD1 (5 bases). CDR1 and CDR2 (germline): MDHEN, SYDVKM. V dropped 3 bases and J dropped 2 bases, with 7 bases sitting between them. The CDR3 runs to 14 residues. The CDR3: CASSLGQNTGELFF. DNA of the CDR3: TGTGCCAGCAGTTTGGGGCAAAACACCGGGGAGCTGTTTTTT.

This clone was recorded a few times. The chain couples TRBV30 to TRBJ1-5; 7 bases agree with TRBD1. This CDR3 is built from 15 residues. After removal of 3 bases from V and 2 bases from J, the junction contained 7 bases not matched to a gene. CDR1 is GTSNPN, CDR2 SVGIG, per germline (reference sequence). CDR3 nucleotides: TGTGCCTGGAGACCGACAGGGAGAGGCAATCAGCCCCAGCATTTT. It is translated as CAWRPTGRGNQPQHF.

A remark on this clone: A much bigger clone sits one base away, suggesting this may be a read error. Other DNA sequences of this sample code for an identical CDR3. This chain links TRBV5-1 with TRBJ1-5; no reliable D call. Germline V gene sequence: CDR1 SGHRS, CDR2 YFSETQ. V gave up 3 bases and J gave up 0 bases, with 4 bases separating them. The CDR3 totals 13 residues. As DNA, the CDR3 is TGCGCCAGCAGCTCGGATAGCAATCAGCCCCAGCATTTT. Translated, it gives CASSSDSNQPQHF.

The chain links TRBV5-1 to TRBJ2-7; unclear D gene. CDR1 SGHRS and CDR2 YFSETQ come from the germline V gene. The length of the CDR3 is 13 residues. Trimming took off 2 bases at V and 3 bases at J, with 9 bases between the two ends. CDR3 in DNA: TGCGCCAGCAGCTTTGGGCAGTACTACGAGCAGTACTTC. It yields the protein CASSFGQYYEQYF.

V usage is TRBV25-1 and J usage is TRBJ2-2, with D maybe TRBD2 (7 bases). Trimming left V 2 bases short and J 7 bases short, with 14 bases between. Per the germline V gene, CDR1 is MGHDK and CDR2 is SYGVNS. The CDR3 has 15 residues. In nucleotides, the CDR3 is TGTGCCAGCAGTGAAGCGGGGGCCCACAGCGGGGAGCTGTTTTTT. This codes for CASSEAGAHSGELFF. Full variable domain (missing parts from reference TRBV25-1 and TRBJ2-2): EADIYQTPRYLVIGTGKKITLECSQTMGHDKMYWYQQDPGMELHLIHYSYGVNSTEKGDLSSESTVSRIRTEHFPLTLESARPSHTSQYLCASSEAGAHSGELFFGEGSRLTVL.

The V gene is TRBV4-1, the J gene TRBJ2-1; D uncertain. With 2 bases removed from V and 9 bases from J, the gap between germline ends came to 11 bases. This CDR3 spans 13 amino acids. Per germline, CDR1 MGHRA and CDR2 YSYEKL. Here the CDR3 reads CASSQREGPEQFF. In nucleotides, the CDR3 is TGCGCCAGCAGCCAAAGGGAAGGCCCTGAGCAGTTCTTC.

This chain links TRBV4-1 with TRBJ2-1, with D possibly being TRBD1 or TRBD2 (5 bases each). The CDR3 sequence is 19 residues long. The germline V gene has CDR1 MGHRA and CDR2 YSYEKL. With 1 base removed from V and 0 bases from J, the gap between germline ends came to 19 bases. The CDR3, as DNA: TGCGCCAGCAGCCAAGTAGCTCAGGGAGCGGACCCCTCCTACAATGAGCAGTTCTTC. Its translation is CASSQVAQGADPSYNEQFF.

In this sample, this clone turned up once. The gene calls are TRBV7-3 and TRBJ2-1, with unresolved D. Germline V gives CDR1 SGHTA, CDR2 FQGTGA. V lost 4 bases and J lost 2, with 12 bases in between. The CDR3 totals 15 residues. The CDR3 region has the DNA TGTGCCAGCAGCTCCGACGGCTTACCCTACAATGAGCAGTTCTTC. Translated, it gives CASSSDGLPYNEQFF.

The rearrangement links TRBV6-6 to TRBJ2-3; 8 bases map to TRBD1. Trimming took 7 bases from V and 1 from J; bases not matched to a gene: 7. CDR1 MNHNY and CDR2 SVGAGI come from the germline V gene (reference sequence). The CDR3 runs 15 residues. In DNA form, the CDR3 reads TGTGCCAGCACCAAGGGACAGGAGCGCACAGATACGCAGTATTTT. The encoded protein is CASTKGQERTDTQYF.

The chain carries TRBV4-3 and TRBJ1-4; D might be TRBD1 (5 bases). Germline lookup yields CDR1 LGHNA and CDR2 YSLEER. The germline V and J ends were trimmed by 1 base and 8 bases, with 14 bases remaining between them. This CDR3 is built from 15 residues. The CDR3 region is CASSQVTGSGEKLFF. The CDR3, as DNA: TGCGCCAGCAGCCAAGTTACAGGTTCTGGAGAAAAACTGTTTTTT.

The V call is TRBV6-5, the J call TRBJ1-4, with 8 bases fitting TRBD1. This CDR3 contains 14 residues. The germline V gene has CDR1 MNHEY and CDR2 SVGAGI. After removal of 6 bases from V and 8 bases from J, the junction contained 8 bases not matched to a gene. The CDR3 loop reads CASRPRTGNEKLFF. CDR3 nucleotide sequence: TGTGCCAGCAGACCCCGGACAGGGAACGAAAAACTGTTTTTT.

This chain connects TRBV19 to TRBJ2-6; 10 nucleotides agree with TRBD1. Trimming took 5 bases from V and 0 from J; bases not matched to a gene: 4. The CDR3 length is 17 residues. Germline V gene data show CDR1 as LNHDA and CDR2 as SQIVND (reference sequence). Here the CDR3 DNA reads TGTGCCAGTAGTGGGACAGGGGCCCTCTCTGGGGCCAACGTCCTGACTTTC. This sequence encodes CASSGTGALSGANVLTF.

This clone was observed a few times. The chain uses TRBV18 and TRBJ1-5; 9 bases match TRBD1. The V gene's germline CDR1 is KGHSH and CDR2 LQKENI. Unmatched junction bases numbered 5, after V lost 5 bases and J lost 6 bases. This CDR3 region has 14 residues. This chain's CDR3 is CASSSDRGSQPQHF. CDR3 DNA: TGTGCCAGCTCATCGGACAGGGGAAGTCAGCCCCAGCATTTT.

The chain links TRBV28 to TRBJ2-7; no definite D call. The CDR3 has 15 amino acids. V lost 5 bases and J 4 bases, leaving 18 bases between the germline ends. Per the germline V gene, CDR1 is MDHEN and CDR2 is SYDVKM. The CDR3 bases are TGTGCCAGCAGTCTCCAGTCCCTCGGAGCATACGAGCAGTACTTC. Amino acid sequence: CASSLQSLGAYEQYF.

The V call is TRBV28, the J call TRBJ2-7; the match to TRBD1 covers 9 bases. This CDR3 has 15 amino acids. V gave up 2 bases and J gave up 7 bases; unmatched junction bases: 9. The V gene's germline CDR1 is MDHEN and CDR2 SYDVKM. For the CDR3, the DNA is TGTGCCAGCAGTTTAGGCACAGGGGGCTTTCGGGAGCAGTACTTC. Translation: CASSLGTGGFREQYF.

A remark on this clone: Other nucleotide sequences in the sample specify the same CDR3. This rearrangement joins TRBV4-1 to TRBJ2-7; D is perhaps TRBD1 (6 bases). The V and J ends lost 0 bases and 2 bases respectively, with 11 bases between them. The CDR3 is 15 residues long. Looked up from germline, CDR1 is MGHRA and CDR2 is YSYEKL. The CDR3 DNA reads as TGCGCCAGCAGCCAAGATCTCCCAGGGGCCTACGAGCAGTACTTC. Translated, it gives CASSQDLPGAYEQYF.

J is TRBJ2-7 and V is TRBV7-2, with D possibly TRBD2 on 5 matching bases. The CDR3 contains 16 residues. The V gene lost 0 bases and the J gene lost 3 bases, with 15 bases spanning the gap. In germline, CDR1 is SGHTA, CDR2 FQGNSA. CDR3: CASSLAAATGSYEQYF. The CDR3 nucleotides read TGTGCCAGCAGCTTAGCCGCCGCTACGGGAAGCTACGAGCAGTACTTC.